A single sample is the source of the 3 T cell receptor beta chains below, sequenced in a study of T cells in Graves' hyperthyroidism and ophthalmopathy. Authors of the study amplified TCR beta CDR3 regions from RNA transcripts. TCR CDR3 regions were first amplified by RT-PCR with HTBI primers. In TCRdb, the multiplex PCR reads were re-called with MiXCR into one record per CDR3 protein. The profile shows roughly 40,000 distinct CDR3 sequences, roughly 50% of them singletons. Sequencing used blood. All receptors come from a man aged 35-49 years with Graves' ophthalmopathy.

CDR3 loop: CSARSGTGASPLHF. CDR3 nucleotides: TGCAGTGCTAGATCCGGGACAGGGGCCTCACCCCTCCACTTT. The chain is built from TRBV20-1 and TRBJ1-6, with 10 bases fitting TRBD1. The V gene's germline CDR1 is DFQATT and CDR2 SNEGSKA (reference sequence). Losses at the gene ends were 2 bases for V and 10 bases for J; bases not matched to a gene: 5. The CDR3 consists of 14 residues.

The chain has TRBV12-3 or TRBV12-4 and TRBJ1-5; D gene unclear. CDR3 length equals 12 residues. Between the trimmed V and J ends, which lost 11 bases and 5 bases, there was a span of 13 bases. CDR3 sequence (DNA): TGTGCCTGCGGTTTCAGTGATCAGCCCCAGCATTTT. This translates into CACGFSDQPQHF.

This clonotype was detected ten times or more. This chain links TRBV20-1 with TRBJ2-1; possible D gene TRBD2, 6 bases. The CDR3 length is 15 residues. Germline CDR1 reads DFQATT; CDR2 reads SNEGSKA (reference sequence). Trimming cost V 6 bases and J 0 bases, with 15 bases left between them. CDR3 sequence reads: CSAKIYGSSYNEQFF. CDR3 nucleotides: TGCAGTGCGAAAATCTACGGGAGCTCCTACAATGAGCAGTTCTTC.